One sample yielded the 27 T cell receptor beta chains listed below, sequenced in a study of T cells in Graves' hyperthyroidism and ophthalmopathy. From RNA transcripts, TCR beta CDR3 regions were amplified. The HTBI primer set served for first-round RT-PCR of the TCR CDR3. TCRdb ran MiXCR on the multiplex PCR reads and lists one entry per CDR3 protein. The sample holds about 380,000 distinct CDR3 sequences, approximately 15% seen once. Specimen: blood. The source of these receptors is a woman aged 60-70 years with Graves' hyperthyroidism.

This clonotype was seen many times. This chain connects TRBV9 to TRBJ2-7; 8 bases line up with TRBD2. Germline CDR1 reads SGDLS; CDR2 reads YYNGEE. Trimming cost V 0 bases and J 2 bases; bases outside gene matches: 10. The CDR3 contains 17 residues. CDR3 in amino acids: CASSVGDGRAYPYEQYF. The CDR3 region has the DNA TGTGCCAGCAGCGTAGGGGACGGGAGGGCCTACCCCTACGAGCAGTACTTC.

This clonotype was observed many times. This chain connects TRBV5-8 to TRBJ2-7; D is possibly TRBD2 (6 bases). The CDR3 runs to 13 residues. Germline-derived CDR1 and CDR2 are SGHTS and YDEGEE. Trimming took off 4 bases at V and 2 bases at J, with 10 bases between the two ends. The CDR3 sequence: CASSAGRTYEQYF. The CDR3 nucleotides read TGTGCCAGCAGCGCGGGACGAACCTACGAGCAGTACTTC.

In this sample, this clonotype turned up a few times. The rearrangement joins TRBV7-2 to TRBJ1-3; D is undetermined. The V gene lost 3 bases and the J gene lost 0 bases, with 9 bases spanning the gap. CDR1 is SGHTA and CDR2 is FQGNSA in the germline V gene. This CDR3 has 15 residues. CDR3 DNA sequence: TGTGCCAGCAGCTTTGGCACTAGCTCTGGAAACACCATATATTTT. This encodes CASSFGTSSGNTIYF.

The chain employs TRBV20-1 and TRBJ2-1; 13 bases fit TRBD2. J lost 8 bases, V lost 5 bases, and 12 bases had no gene match. Germline lookup yields CDR1 DFQATT and CDR2 SNEGSKA (reference sequence). The CDR3 spans 16 residues. CDR3 region: CSAQPTLAGGMYEQFF. The CDR3 DNA reads TGCAGTGCTCAACCAACACTAGCGGGAGGGATGTATGAGCAGTTCTTC.

In its sample, this clonotype was seen many times. This chain connects TRBV19 to TRBJ1-1; D may be TRBD1 (5 bases). CDR1 is LNHDA, CDR2 SQIVND, per germline (reference sequence). The CDR3 runs 15 residues. V lost 2 bases to trimming and J lost 4 bases, with 14 bases between them. CDR3 residues: CASSIFGGGSTEAFF. Here the CDR3 DNA reads TGTGCCAGTAGTATATTTGGGGGAGGGAGCACTGAAGCTTTCTTT. Complete variable domain (other parts from reference TRBV19 and TRBJ1-1): DGGITQSPKYLFRKEGQNVTLSCEQNLNHDAMYWYRQDPGQGLRLIYYSQIVNDFQKGDIAEGYSVSREKKESFPLTVTSAQKNPTAFYLCASSIFGGGSTEAFFGQGTRLTVV.

This clonotype was counted at least ten times. V usage is TRBV20-1 and J usage is TRBJ1-1, with no clear D. CDR3 length equals 12 residues. CDR1 is DFQATT, CDR2 SNEGSKA, per germline (reference sequence). V was pared by 5 bases and J by 4 bases, with 11 bases between. In nucleotides, the CDR3 is TGCAGTGCTCACAGAGGTCTCACTGAAGCTTTCTTT. Translating gives CSAHRGLTEAFF.

Concerning this clonotype: This may stem from a read error, because a much larger clone lies one nucleotide away. This chain uses TRBV3-1 with TRBJ2-7, with TRBD2 matching over 10 bases. The CDR3 is 13 residues long. Germline CDR1 reads LGHDT; CDR2 reads YNNKEL (reference sequence). CDR3 sequence: CAGSPSGRYEQYF. In DNA, the CDR3 is TGTGCCGGCAGCCCTAGCGGGAGATACGAGCAGTACTTC.

This clonotype was observed many times. DNA for the CDR3: TGTGCCAGTAGTATATTTCCATTAGAAGGGAACACTGAAGCTTTCTTT. Translation: CASSIFPLEGNTEAFF. The chain combines TRBV19 with TRBJ1-1, with D unclear. The CDR3 length is 16 residues. The V end was cut by 2 bases, the J end by 1 base, with 14 bases between. Looked up from germline, CDR1 is LNHDA and CDR2 is SQIVND (reference sequence). Looking up the rest from reference TRBV19 and TRBJ1-1 gives the full variable domain: DGGITQSPKYLFRKEGQNVTLSCEQNLNHDAMYWYRQDPGQGLRLIYYSQIVNDFQKGDIAEGYSVSREKKESFPLTVTSAQKNPTAFYLCASSIFPLEGNTEAFFGQGTRLTVV.

This clonotype was found many times. V usage is TRBV11-2 and J usage is TRBJ1-2, with no clear D. The germline V gene has CDR1 SGHAT and CDR2 FQNNGV. V was clipped by 6 bases and J by 4 bases, with 18 bases between them. The CDR3 runs 15 residues. CDR3: CASRAEPFPSYGYTF. DNA of the CDR3: TGTGCCAGCAGAGCCGAGCCCTTCCCTAGCTATGGCTACACCTTC. Filled out from reference TRBV11-2 and TRBJ1-2, the complete variable domain reads EAGVAQSPRYKIIEKRQSVAFWCNPISGHATLYWYQQILGQGPKLLIQFQNNGVVDDSQLPKDRFSAERLKGVDSTLKIQPAKLEDSAVYLCASRAEPFPSYGYTFGSGTRLTVV.

The gene calls are TRBV7-2 and TRBJ2-7; 7 bases align to TRBD2. This CDR3 region has 17 residues. V lost 2 bases, J lost 2 bases, and 12 bases stayed unmatched. The V gene's germline CDR1 is SGHTA and CDR2 FQGNSA. CDR3 in DNA: TGTGCCAGCAGCTTAACTAGCGCCTCCAGAATTCCCTACGAGCAGTACTTC. Protein product: CASSLTSASRIPYEQYF.

This clonotype was counted ten times or more. The V gene is TRBV29-1, the J gene TRBJ2-1; 7 positions match TRBD1. The V and J ends lost 5 bases and 4 bases, in that order; junction bases with no gene match: 11. In germline, CDR1 is SQVTM, CDR2 ANQGSEA. The CDR3 spans 15 residues. The CDR3 is CSVRVGDSYYNEQFF. CDR3 nucleotides: TGCAGCGTTCGAGTAGGGGACAGCTATTACAATGAGCAGTTCTTC.

This clonotype was observed at least ten times. J is TRBJ2-7 and V is TRBV20-1; 7 nucleotides match TRBD1. Trimming at V came to 3 bases and at J to 1 base, leaving 3 bases not matched to a gene. The germline gives CDR1 DFQATT, CDR2 SNEGSKA (reference sequence). This CDR3 comprises 13 residues. This CDR3 reads CSASAGGSYEQYF. The CDR3 DNA reads TGCAGTGCTAGTGCAGGGGGATCCTACGAGCAGTACTTC.

This clonotype was counted between two and nine times. The CDR3 loop reads CASMDRGLGGELFF. The CDR3 DNA sequence: TGTGCCAGCATGGACAGGGGGCTGGGCGGGGAGCTGTTTTTT. The chain employs TRBV3-1 and TRBJ2-2, with TRBD1 matching over 11 bases. The length of the CDR3 is 14 residues. Losses at the gene ends were 7 bases for V and 7 bases for J; bases not matched to a gene: 5. Germline values: CDR1 LGHDT, CDR2 YNNKEL (reference sequence).

This clonotype was seen many times. The chain couples TRBV24-1 to TRBJ2-3; D may be TRBD2 (6 bases). The CDR3 is made up of 15 amino acids. CDR1 KGHDR and CDR2 SFDVKD come from the germline V gene. Trimming removed 4 bases at V and 5 bases at J, with 15 bases between. The DNA for the CDR3 is TGTGCCACCAGTGACCAGACCGGGGAGGTAGATACGCAGTATTTT. The encoded protein is CATSDQTGEVDTQYF.

This clonotype was detected only a few times. Just one base apart from a much larger clone, this may be a read error. The chain joins TRBV28 to TRBJ2-1; D remains ambiguous. V shed 6 bases and J shed 0 bases, with 6 bases lying between them. This CDR3 is built from 13 residues. The germline gives CDR1 MDHEN, CDR2 SYDVKM. CDR3: CASRPYSYNEQFF. The CDR3 nucleotides are TGTGCCAGCAGACCCTACTCCTACAATGAGCAGTTCTTC.

V usage is TRBV20-1 and J usage is TRBJ1-4; 12 bases agree with TRBD1. This CDR3 is built from 15 residues. V lost 3 bases and J lost 7; bases outside the gene matches: 6. CDR1 is DFQATT, CDR2 SNEGSKA, per germline (reference sequence). Here the CDR3 reads CSASGTGGISEKLFF. CDR3 in DNA: TGCAGTGCTAGCGGGACAGGGGGCATTAGTGAAAAACTGTTTTTT.

This clonotype has ten or more counts. The V gene is TRBV2, the J gene TRBJ2-1; 9 bases align to TRBD2. CDR1 is SNHLY and CDR2 is FYNNEI in the germline V gene. J gave up 8 bases and V 6 bases, and 14 bases lay outside the gene matches. This CDR3 has 16 residues. The CDR3 reads CASRETSGAEYDEQFF. The DNA of the CDR3 is TGTGCCAGCAGGGAGACTAGCGGAGCGGAATACGATGAGCAGTTCTTC.

Notes on this clonotype: The junction and the germline gene differ at one end; a read error may be behind it. The chain is built from TRBV24-1 and TRBJ2-5, with TRBD1 as a possible D gene (8 bases). This CDR3 has 16 amino acids. The germline gives CDR1 KGHDR, CDR2 SFDVKD. This CDR3 is CATSDPRGDRQEAQYF. The CDR3 nucleotides are TGTGCCACCAGTGACCCCCGGGGGGACAGGCAAGAGGCCCAGTACTTC.

This clonotype was counted only a few times. The junction and the germline gene differ at one end; a read error may be behind it. This sequence joins TRBV15 and TRBJ1-2, with D possibly matching TRBD1 (5 bases). The CDR3 totals 15 residues. Germline V CDR1 and CDR2: LNHNV, YYDKDF (reference sequence). In DNA form, the CDR3 reads TGTGCCACCCGAGGGCCCTCAGGGAGATCCTATGGCTGCACCTTC. Translation gives CATRGPSGRSYGCTF. Looking up the rest from reference TRBV15 and TRBJ1-2 gives the full variable domain: DAMVIQNPRYQVTQFGKPVTLSCSQTLNHNVMYWYQQKSSQAPKLLFHYYDKDFNNEADTPDNFQSRRPNTSFCFLDIRSPGLGDTAMYLCATRGPSGRSYGCTFGSGTRLTVV.

At least ten counts were recorded for this clonotype. V and J are TRBV30 and TRBJ1-6; D is uncertain. The CDR3 consists of 14 residues. CDR1 and CDR2 from the germline V gene are GTSNPN and SVGIG (reference sequence). Trimming took 1 base from V and 8 from J, leaving 12 bases between them. The CDR3 DNA is TGTGCCTGGAGTGAGGGCCAGTCAGATTCACCCCTCCACTTT. It translates to CAWSEGQSDSPLHF.

At least ten counts were recorded for this clonotype. The chain has TRBV5-1 and TRBJ1-1; perhaps TRBD1 as D (5 bases). The V and J ends lost 0 bases and 0 bases respectively, with 12 bases between them. The germline V gene has CDR1 SGHRS and CDR2 YFSETQ. The CDR3 spans 16 residues. The CDR3 coding sequence is TGCGCCAGCAGCTTGGGGGGGTTACAGGTGAACACTGAAGCTTTCTTT. Translation: CASSLGGLQVNTEAFF.

This clonotype was counted between two and nine times. The chain has TRBV5-1 and TRBJ2-3; tentatively, D is TRBD1 (5 bases). Germline lookup yields CDR1 SGHRS and CDR2 YFSETQ. Trimming took 5 bases from V and 0 from J, leaving 10 bases between them. CDR3 length: 14 amino acids. CDR3: CASSGADSTDTQYF. CDR3 nucleotide sequence: TGCGCCAGCAGTGGGGCGGATAGCACAGATACGCAGTATTTT.

This clonotype was counted at least ten times. V usage is TRBV6-1 and J usage is TRBJ2-1; 7 bases agree with TRBD2. This CDR3 has 15 residues. Germline V gene data show CDR1 as MNHNS and CDR2 as SASEGT. J lost 1 base, V lost 6 bases, and 6 bases had no gene match. The CDR3 is CASRRKLASYNEQFF. CDR3 bases: TGTGCCAGCAGACGAAAACTAGCGTCCTACAATGAGCAGTTCTTC.

This clonotype has a count of ten or more. The V call is TRBV6-2 or TRBV6-3, the J call TRBJ2-5; 7 bases are a match to TRBD1. The CDR3 runs 15 residues. Germline-derived CDR1 and CDR2 are MNHEY and SVGEGT. After removal of 5 bases from V and 0 bases from J, the junction contained 6 bases not matched to a gene. CDR3 sequence (DNA): TGTGCCAGCAGTCCGGGACAGCTAAACCAAGAGACCCAGTACTTC. Its protein is CASSPGQLNQETQYF.

As regards this clonotype: Being one base from a much bigger clone, this may be a read error. This chain joins TRBV7-9 and TRBJ2-2, with D possibly TRBD1 on 5 matching bases. V was pared by 5 bases and J by 6 bases, with 7 bases between. Germline V gives CDR1 SEHNR, CDR2 FQNEAQ (reference sequence). This CDR3 has 12 amino acids. The CDR3 nucleotides read TGTGCCAGCAGCAAGGGGTCCGGGGAGCTGTTTTTT. Protein sequence: CASSKGSGELFF.

This clonotype has at least ten counts. The junction does not match germline at one end; this may be a read error. This chain joins TRBV5-1 and TRBJ2-5; the D call may be TRBD1 or TRBD2 (5 bases each). From germline, CDR1 is SGHRS and CDR2 YFSETQ. This CDR3 contains 12 residues. Here the CDR3 reads CASSLGVETQYF. Here the CDR3 DNA reads TGTGCCAGCAGCTTGGGGGTAGAGACCCAGTACTTC.

The chain links TRBV30 to TRBJ2-6; 8 bases map to TRBD1. V lost 5 bases, J lost 0 bases, and 3 bases stayed unmatched. Germline V gene data show CDR1 as GTSNPN and CDR2 as SVGIG (reference sequence). CDR3 length: 15 amino acids. The CDR3, as DNA: TGTGCCTGGCAGGGGGCGGCCTCTGGGGCCAACGTCCTGACTTTC. Translation: CAWQGAASGANVLTF.